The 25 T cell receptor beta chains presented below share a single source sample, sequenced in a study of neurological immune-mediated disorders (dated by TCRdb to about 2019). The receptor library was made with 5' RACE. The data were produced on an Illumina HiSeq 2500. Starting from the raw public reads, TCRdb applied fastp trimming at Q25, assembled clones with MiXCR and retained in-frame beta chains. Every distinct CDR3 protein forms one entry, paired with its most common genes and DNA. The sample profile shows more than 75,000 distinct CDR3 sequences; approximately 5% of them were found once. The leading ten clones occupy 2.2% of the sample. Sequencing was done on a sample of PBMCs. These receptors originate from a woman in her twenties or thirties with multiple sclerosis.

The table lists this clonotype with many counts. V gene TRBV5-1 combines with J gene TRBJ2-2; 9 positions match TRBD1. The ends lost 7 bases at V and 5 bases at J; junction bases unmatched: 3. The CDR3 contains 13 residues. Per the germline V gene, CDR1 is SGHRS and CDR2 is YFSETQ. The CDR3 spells CASGTGRTGELFF. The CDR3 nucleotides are TGCGCCAGCGGGACAGGGAGGACCGGGGAGCTGTTTTTT.

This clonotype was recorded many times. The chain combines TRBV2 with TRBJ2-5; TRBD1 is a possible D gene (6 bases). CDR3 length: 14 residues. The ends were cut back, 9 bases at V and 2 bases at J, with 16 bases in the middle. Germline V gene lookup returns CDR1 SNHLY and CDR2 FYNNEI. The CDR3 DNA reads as TGTGCCAGGAGGACAGTGGGAGTACAAGAGACCCAGTACTTC. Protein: CARRTVGVQETQYF.

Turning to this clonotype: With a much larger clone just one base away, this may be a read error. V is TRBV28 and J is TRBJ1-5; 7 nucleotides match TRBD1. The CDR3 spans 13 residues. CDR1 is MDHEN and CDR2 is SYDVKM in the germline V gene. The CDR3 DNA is TGTGCCAGCAGTTTAGAGGGGGCCCGGTCCCAGAATTTT. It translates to CASSLEGARSQNF.

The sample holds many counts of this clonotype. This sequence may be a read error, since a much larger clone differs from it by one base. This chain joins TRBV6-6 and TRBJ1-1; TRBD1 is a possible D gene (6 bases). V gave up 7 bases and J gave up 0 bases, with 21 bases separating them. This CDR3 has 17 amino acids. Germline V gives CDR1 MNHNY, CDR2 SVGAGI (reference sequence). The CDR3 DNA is TGTGCCAGCATCACCTCTGGAAGGGGGACTTTGAACACTGAAGCTTTCTTT. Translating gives CASITSGRGTLNTEAFF.

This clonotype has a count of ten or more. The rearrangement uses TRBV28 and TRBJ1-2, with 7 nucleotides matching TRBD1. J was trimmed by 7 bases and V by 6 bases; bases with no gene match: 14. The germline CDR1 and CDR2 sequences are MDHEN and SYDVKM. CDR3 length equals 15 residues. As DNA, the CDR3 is TGTGCCAGCAGGCTTTCGACAGGGAAGGGTAGTGGCTACACCTTC. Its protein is CASRLSTGKGSGYTF.

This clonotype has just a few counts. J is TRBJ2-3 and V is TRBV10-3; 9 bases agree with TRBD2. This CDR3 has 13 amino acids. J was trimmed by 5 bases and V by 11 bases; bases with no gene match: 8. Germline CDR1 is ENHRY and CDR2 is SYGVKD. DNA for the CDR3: TGTGCCTCTAGACTAGCGGACCGAGATACGCAGTATTTT. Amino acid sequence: CASRLADRDTQYF.

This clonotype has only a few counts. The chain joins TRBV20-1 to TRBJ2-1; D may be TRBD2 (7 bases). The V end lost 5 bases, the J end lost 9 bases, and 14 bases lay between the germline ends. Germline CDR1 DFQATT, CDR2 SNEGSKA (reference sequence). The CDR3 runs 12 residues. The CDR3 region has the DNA TGCAGTGCTTATAAGGGGGAGGGTGAGCAGTTCTTC. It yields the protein CSAYKGEGEQFF.

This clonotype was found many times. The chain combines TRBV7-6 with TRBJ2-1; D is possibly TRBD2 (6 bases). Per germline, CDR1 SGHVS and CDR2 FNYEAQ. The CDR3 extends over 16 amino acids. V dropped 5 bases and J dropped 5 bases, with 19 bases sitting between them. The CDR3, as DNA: TGTGCCAGCAGCCCGCGTTGGGGTAGCGGAAACAATGAGCAGTTCTTC. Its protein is CASSPRWGSGNNEQFF.

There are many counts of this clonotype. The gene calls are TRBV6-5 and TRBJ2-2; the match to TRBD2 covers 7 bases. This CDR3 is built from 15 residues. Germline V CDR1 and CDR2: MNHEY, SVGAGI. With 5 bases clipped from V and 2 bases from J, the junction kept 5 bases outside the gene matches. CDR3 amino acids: CASSTGGGNTGELFF. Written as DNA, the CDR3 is TGTGCCAGCAGTACGGGCGGGGGTAACACCGGGGAGCTGTTTTTT.

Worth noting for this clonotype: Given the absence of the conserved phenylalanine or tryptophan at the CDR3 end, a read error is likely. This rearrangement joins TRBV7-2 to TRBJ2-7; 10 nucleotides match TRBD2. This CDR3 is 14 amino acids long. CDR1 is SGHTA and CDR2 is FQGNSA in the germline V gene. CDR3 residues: CASGLAGGTYEQYG. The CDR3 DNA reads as TGTGCCAGCGGCTTAGCGGGGGGAACCTACGAGCAGTACGGC.

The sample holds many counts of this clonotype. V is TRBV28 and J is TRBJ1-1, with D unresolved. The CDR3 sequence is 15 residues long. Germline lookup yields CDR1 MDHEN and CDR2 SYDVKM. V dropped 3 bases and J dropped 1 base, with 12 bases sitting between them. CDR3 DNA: TGTGCCAGCAGTTTCAGAGGGTTGGGGAACACTGAAGCTTTCTTT. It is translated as CASSFRGLGNTEAFF.

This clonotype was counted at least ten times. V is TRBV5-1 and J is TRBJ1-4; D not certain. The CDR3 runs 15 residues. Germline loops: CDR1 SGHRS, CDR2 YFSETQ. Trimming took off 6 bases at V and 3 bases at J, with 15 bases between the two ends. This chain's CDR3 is CASTPEVGSNEKLFF. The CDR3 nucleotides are TGCGCCAGCACCCCCGAGGTCGGGTCTAATGAAAAACTGTTTTTT.

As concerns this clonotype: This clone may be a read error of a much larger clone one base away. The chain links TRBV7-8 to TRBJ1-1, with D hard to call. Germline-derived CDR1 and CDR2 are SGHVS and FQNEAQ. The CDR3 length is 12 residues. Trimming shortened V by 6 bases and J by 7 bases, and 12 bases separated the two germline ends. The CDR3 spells CASRDRSNEAFF. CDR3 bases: TGTGCCAGCAGGGACCGGTCGAATGAAGCTTTCTTT.

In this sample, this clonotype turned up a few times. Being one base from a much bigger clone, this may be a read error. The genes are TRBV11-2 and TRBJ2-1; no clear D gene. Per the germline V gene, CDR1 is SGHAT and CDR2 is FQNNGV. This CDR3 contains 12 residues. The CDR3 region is CDSSLGYNEQFF. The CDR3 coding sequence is TGTGACAGCAGCTTGGGGTACAATGAGCAGTTCTTC.

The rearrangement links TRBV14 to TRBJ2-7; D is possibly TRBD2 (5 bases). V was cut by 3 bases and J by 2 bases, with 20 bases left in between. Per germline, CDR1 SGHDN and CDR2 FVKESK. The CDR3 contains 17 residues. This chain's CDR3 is CASSQRVMSLPTYEQYF. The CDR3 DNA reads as TGTGCCAGCAGCCAGAGGGTAATGTCGTTGCCGACCTACGAGCAGTACTTC.

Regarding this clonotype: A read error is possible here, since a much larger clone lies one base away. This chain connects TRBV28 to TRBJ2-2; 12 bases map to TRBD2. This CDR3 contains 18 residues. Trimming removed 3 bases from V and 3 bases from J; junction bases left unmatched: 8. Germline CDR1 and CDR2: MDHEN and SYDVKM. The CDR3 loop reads CASSFATSGSYDTGELFF. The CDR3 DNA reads TGTGCCAGCAGTTTCGCGACTAGCGGGAGTTATGACACCGGGGAGCTGTTTTTT.

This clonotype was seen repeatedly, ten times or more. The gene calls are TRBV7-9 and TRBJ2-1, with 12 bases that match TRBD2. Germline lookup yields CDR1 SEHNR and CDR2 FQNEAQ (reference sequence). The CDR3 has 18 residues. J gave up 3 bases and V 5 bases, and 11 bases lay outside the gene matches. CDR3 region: CASSRGLAGLYNYNEQFF. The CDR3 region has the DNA TGTGCCAGCAGCCGTGGACTAGCGGGGCTATACAACTACAATGAGCAGTTCTTC.

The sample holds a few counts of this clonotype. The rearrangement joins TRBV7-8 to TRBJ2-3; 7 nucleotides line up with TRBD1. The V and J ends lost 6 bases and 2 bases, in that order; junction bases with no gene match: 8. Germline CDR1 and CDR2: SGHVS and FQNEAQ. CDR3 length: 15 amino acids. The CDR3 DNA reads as TGTGCCAGCAGTACTACGGGGACAGCCACAGATACGCAGTATTTT. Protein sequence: CASSTTGTATDTQYF.

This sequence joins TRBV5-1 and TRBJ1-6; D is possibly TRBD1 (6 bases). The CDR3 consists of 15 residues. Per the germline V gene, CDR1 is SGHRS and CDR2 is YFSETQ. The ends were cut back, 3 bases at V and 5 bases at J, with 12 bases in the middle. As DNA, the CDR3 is TGCGCCAGCAGCTCCCAGGACAGTCATAATTCACCCCTCCACTTT. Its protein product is CASSSQDSHNSPLHF.

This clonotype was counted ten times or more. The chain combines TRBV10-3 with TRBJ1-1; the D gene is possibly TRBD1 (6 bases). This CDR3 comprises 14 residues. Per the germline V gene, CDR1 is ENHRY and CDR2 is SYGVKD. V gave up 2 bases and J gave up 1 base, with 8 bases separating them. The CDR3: CAISETQGNTEAFF. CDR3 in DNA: TGTGCCATCAGTGAGACACAGGGGAACACTGAAGCTTTCTTT.

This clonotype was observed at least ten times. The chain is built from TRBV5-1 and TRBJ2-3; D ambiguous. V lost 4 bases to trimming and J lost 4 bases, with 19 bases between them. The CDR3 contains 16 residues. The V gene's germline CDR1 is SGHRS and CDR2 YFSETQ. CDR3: CASSLNGKPNPDTQYF. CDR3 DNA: TGCGCCAGCAGCCTCAACGGTAAACCTAATCCAGATACGCAGTATTTT.

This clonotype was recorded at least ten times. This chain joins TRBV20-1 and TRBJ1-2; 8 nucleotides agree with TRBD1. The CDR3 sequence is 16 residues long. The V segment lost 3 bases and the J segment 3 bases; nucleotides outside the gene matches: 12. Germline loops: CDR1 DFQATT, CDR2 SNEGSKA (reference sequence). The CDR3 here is CSASRARTGRDYGYTF. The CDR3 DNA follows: TGCAGTGCTAGTAGGGCGAGGACAGGGCGGGACTATGGCTACACCTTC.

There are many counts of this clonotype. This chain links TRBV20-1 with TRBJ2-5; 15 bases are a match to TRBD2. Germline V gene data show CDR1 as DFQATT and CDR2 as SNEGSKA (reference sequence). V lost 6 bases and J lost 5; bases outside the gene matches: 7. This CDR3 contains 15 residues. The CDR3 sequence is CSATGLAGGPETQYF. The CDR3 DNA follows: TGCAGTGCGACCGGACTAGCGGGGGGGCCGGAGACCCAGTACTTC.

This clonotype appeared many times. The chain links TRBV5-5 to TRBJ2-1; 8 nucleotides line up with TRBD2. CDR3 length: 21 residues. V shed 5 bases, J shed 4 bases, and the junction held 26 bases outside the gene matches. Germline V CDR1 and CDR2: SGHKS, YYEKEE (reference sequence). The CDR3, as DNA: TGTGCCAGCAGTAACGACCAATCATCTGGAGCGGGGGCCAGACGTTACAATGAGCAGTTCTTC. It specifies CASSNDQSSGAGARRYNEQFF.

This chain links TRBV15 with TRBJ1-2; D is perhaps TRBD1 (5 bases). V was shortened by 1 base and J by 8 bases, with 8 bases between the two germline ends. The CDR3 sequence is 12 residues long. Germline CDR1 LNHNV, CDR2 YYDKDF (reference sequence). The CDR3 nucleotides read TGTGCCACCAGCAGAGGCGGGGACGGCTACACCTTC. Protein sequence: CATSRGGDGYTF.